The 13 T cell receptor beta chains below come from one sample, sequenced in a study of OX40 agonist ivuxolimab in advanced cancers. Here immunoSEQ multiplex PCR was the method, and the copy in TCRdb shows in-frame clones only, minus some. This sample yields fewer than 90,000 clones, of which approximately 86% are seen a single time; about 0.72% belongs to the top ten. This specimen was CD4+ or CD8+ T cells sorted from blood, taken in a trial of the OX40 agonist ivuxolimab. The receptors were sampled from an adult with an advanced solid tumor such as melanoma, head and neck, liver or kidney cancer.

This chain joins TRBV27 and TRBJ2-5, with D possibly called TRBD1 or TRBD2 (5 bases each). The germline V gene has CDR1 MNHEY and CDR2 SMNVEV (reference sequence). Trimming took 5 bases from V and 2 from J, leaving 18 bases between them. The CDR3 consists of 16 residues. The CDR3 region is CASSGVGDAPQETQYF. CDR3 bases: TGTGCCAGCAGTGGGGTAGGGGACGCACCACAAGAGACCCAGTACTTC.

This chain connects TRBV27 to TRBJ2-3; tentatively, D is TRBD2 (6 bases). Germline-derived CDR1 and CDR2 are MNHEY and SMNVEV (reference sequence). The CDR3 runs 15 residues. Trimming cost V 1 base and J 4 bases, with 12 bases left between them. DNA for the CDR3: TGTGCCAGCAGTTTATTAGCGGCGGGCGCAGATACGCAGTATTTT. Amino acid sequence: CASSLLAAGADTQYF.

This chain joins TRBV6-5 and TRBJ2-1, with 8 bases matching TRBD2. Germline values: CDR1 MNHEY, CDR2 SVGAGI. The length of the CDR3 is 15 residues. The J segment lost 8 bases and the V segment lost 6 bases, leaving 12 bases of the junction unmatched. Here the CDR3 reads CASSRDGLAADEQFF. Here the CDR3 DNA reads TGTGCCAGCAGCCGTGACGGACTAGCAGCCGATGAGCAGTTCTTC.

This clone occurred once. The chain joins TRBV15 to TRBJ1-5; a possible D gene is TRBD1 (5 bases). Trimming left V 1 base short and J 6 bases short, with 13 bases between. This CDR3 is 15 amino acids long. The germline V gene has CDR1 LNHNV and CDR2 YYDKDF (reference sequence). In DNA, the CDR3 is TGTGCCACCAGCAGAGGAGGGGACGGTTCTCAGCCCCAGCATTTT. This gives the protein CATSRGGDGSQPQHF.

The chain combines TRBV19 with TRBJ2-1; weak D call: TRBD2 (6 bases). The CDR3 spans 14 residues. The V end was cut by 3 bases, the J end by 6 bases, with 12 bases between. Germline V gene lookup returns CDR1 LNHDA and CDR2 SQIVND (reference sequence). Here the CDR3 DNA reads TGTGCCAGTAGTATCGGACTACTTCGCAATGAGCAGTTCTTC. This codes for CASSIGLLRNEQFF.

The chain uses TRBV5-1 and TRBJ2-3; 14 nucleotides agree with TRBD2. After removal of 6 bases from V and 1 base from J, the junction contained 4 bases not matched to a gene. CDR3 length equals 16 residues. Per germline, CDR1 SGHRS and CDR2 YFSETQ. CDR3 nucleotides: TGCGCCAGCAACCCGGGACTAGCGGGAGGCACAGATACGCAGTATTTT. The encoded protein is CASNPGLAGGTDTQYF.

The V gene is TRBV19, the J gene TRBJ1-5; possible D gene TRBD1, 5 bases. The V end lost 5 bases, the J end lost 6 bases, and 17 bases lay between the germline ends. Germline V gene sequence: CDR1 LNHDA, CDR2 SQIVND (reference sequence). This CDR3 is 15 amino acids long. CDR3 in amino acids: CASSGQGQLGQPQHF. The DNA of the CDR3 is TGTGCCAGTAGTGGCCAGGGCCAGCTAGGTCAGCCCCAGCATTTT. The full variable domain, rest sourced from reference TRBV19 and TRBJ1-5, is DGGITQSPKYLFRKEGQNVTLSCEQNLNHDAMYWYRQDPGQGLRLIYYSQIVNDFQKGDIAEGYSVSREKKESFPLTVTSAQKNPTAFYLCASSGQGQLGQPQHFGDGTRLSIL.

The V gene is TRBV6-1, the J gene TRBJ1-4, with D unresolved. CDR3 length equals 12 residues. The V gene lost 6 bases and the J gene lost 6 bases, with 8 bases spanning the gap. Germline V gene data show CDR1 as MNHNS and CDR2 as SASEGT. The CDR3 spells CASSGDDEKLFF. As DNA, the CDR3 is TGTGCCAGCAGCGGGGATGATGAAAAACTGTTTTTT.

A few counts support this clone. This rearrangement joins TRBV5-1 to TRBJ2-7; 12 bases are a match to TRBD2. Germline V lookup: CDR1 SGHRS, CDR2 YFSETQ. Trimming removed 2 bases from V and 4 bases from J; junction bases left unmatched: 4. This CDR3 has 15 residues. The CDR3: CASSFLAGGDYEQYF. DNA of the CDR3: TGCGCCAGCAGCTTCCTAGCGGGAGGGGATTACGAGCAGTACTTC.

The chain recombines TRBV6-6 with TRBJ1-5, with D hard to call. The CDR3 covers 14 residues. V dropped 0 bases and J dropped 6 bases, with 9 bases sitting between them. Looked up from germline, CDR1 is MNHNY and CDR2 is SVGAGI (reference sequence). CDR3 DNA sequence: TGTGCCAGCAGTTACTCGGTAAACGCTCAGCCCCAGCATTTT. Residues: CASSYSVNAQPQHF.

The chain combines TRBV29-1 with TRBJ1-1; D gene uncertain. The CDR3 length is 12 residues. CDR1 is SQVTM, CDR2 ANQGSEA, per germline. Trimming pared 5 bases from V and 5 bases from J, leaving 12 bases between. The CDR3 loop reads CSVLLAGTEAFF. Here the CDR3 DNA reads TGCAGCGTTCTCTTGGCGGGAACTGAAGCTTTCTTT. Using reference TRBV29-1 and TRBJ1-1 for the parts outside the CDR3, the full variable domain is SAVISQKPSRDICQRGTSLTIQCQVDSQVTMMFWYRQQPGQSLTLIATANQGSEATYESGFVIDKFPISRPNLTFSTLTVSNMSPEDSSIYLCSVLLAGTEAFFGQGTRLTVV.

The chain links TRBV5-6 to TRBJ1-2, with 8 bases identical to TRBD1. The CDR3 loop spans 15 amino acids. V gave up 4 bases and J gave up 8 bases; unmatched junction bases: 13. The germline V gene encodes CDR1 SGHDT and CDR2 YYEEEE. In DNA form, the CDR3 reads TGTGCCAGCAGCCCAGACAGGGGAAGTGGTTCGGGCTACACCTTC. Protein sequence: CASSPDRGSGSGYTF.

V gene TRBV7-9 combines with J gene TRBJ1-3; TRBD1 might be the D (5 bases). The length of the CDR3 is 17 residues. The V end lost 4 bases, the J end lost 7 bases, and 23 bases lay between the germline ends. The germline gives CDR1 SEHNR, CDR2 FQNEAQ (reference sequence). The CDR3 nucleotides are TGTGCCAGCAGCTCCATTGGTGCAGGGAAGGATGGGAACACCATATATTTT. Translating gives CASSSIGAGKDGNTIYF.